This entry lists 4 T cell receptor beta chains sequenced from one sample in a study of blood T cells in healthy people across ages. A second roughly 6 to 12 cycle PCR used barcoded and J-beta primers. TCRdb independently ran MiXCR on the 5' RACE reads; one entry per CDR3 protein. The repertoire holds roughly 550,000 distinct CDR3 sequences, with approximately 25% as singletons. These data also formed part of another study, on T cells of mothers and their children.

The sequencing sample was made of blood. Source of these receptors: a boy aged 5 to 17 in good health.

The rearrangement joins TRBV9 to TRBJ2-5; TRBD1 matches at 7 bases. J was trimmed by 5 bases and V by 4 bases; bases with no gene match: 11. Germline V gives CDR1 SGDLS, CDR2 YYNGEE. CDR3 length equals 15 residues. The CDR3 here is CASSLGTARGETQYF. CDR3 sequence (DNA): TGTGCCAGCAGCCTCGGGACAGCTAGGGGGGAGACCCAGTACTTC.

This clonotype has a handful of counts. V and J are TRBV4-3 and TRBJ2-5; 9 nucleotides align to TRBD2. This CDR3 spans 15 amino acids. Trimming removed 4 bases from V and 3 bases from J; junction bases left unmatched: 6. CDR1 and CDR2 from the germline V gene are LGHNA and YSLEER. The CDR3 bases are TGCGCCAGCAGCCTTGAAGCGGGGGGTAAAGAGACCCAGTACTTC. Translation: CASSLEAGGKETQYF.

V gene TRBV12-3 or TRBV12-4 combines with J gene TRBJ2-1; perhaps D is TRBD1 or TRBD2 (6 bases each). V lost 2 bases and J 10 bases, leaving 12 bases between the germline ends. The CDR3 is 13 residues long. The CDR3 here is CASSLSGGLEQFF. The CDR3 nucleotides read TGTGCCAGCAGTTTATCCGGGGGCCTGGAGCAGTTCTTC.

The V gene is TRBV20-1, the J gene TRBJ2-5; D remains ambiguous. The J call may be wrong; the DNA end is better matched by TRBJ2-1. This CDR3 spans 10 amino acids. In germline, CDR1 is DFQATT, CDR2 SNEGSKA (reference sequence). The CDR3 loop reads CSAGVNEQFF. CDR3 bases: TGCAGTGCTGGGGTGAATGAGCAGTTCTTC.